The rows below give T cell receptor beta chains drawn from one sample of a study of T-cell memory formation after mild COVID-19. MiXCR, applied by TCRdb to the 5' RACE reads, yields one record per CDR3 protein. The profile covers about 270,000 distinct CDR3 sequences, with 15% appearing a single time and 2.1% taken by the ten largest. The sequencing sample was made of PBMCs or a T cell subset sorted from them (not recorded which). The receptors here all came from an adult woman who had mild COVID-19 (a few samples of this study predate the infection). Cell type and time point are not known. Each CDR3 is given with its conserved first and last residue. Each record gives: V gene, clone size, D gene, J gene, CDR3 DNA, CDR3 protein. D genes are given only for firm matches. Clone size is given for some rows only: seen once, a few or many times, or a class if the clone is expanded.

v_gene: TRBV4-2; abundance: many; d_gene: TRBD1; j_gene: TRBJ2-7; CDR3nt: TGTGCCAGCAGCCACGACAGGGTTGCCTACGAGCAGTACTTC; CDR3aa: CASSHDRVAYEQYF
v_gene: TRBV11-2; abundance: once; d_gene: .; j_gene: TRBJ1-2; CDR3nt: TGTGCCAGCAGCCCCCGAGTAGGGCAGGGAGGGGGTTGGGGTTATGGCTACACCTTC; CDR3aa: CASSPRVGQGGGWGYGYTF
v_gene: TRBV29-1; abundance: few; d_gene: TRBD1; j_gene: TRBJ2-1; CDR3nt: TGCAGCGTTGGGACAGGACGCTTGGGTGAGCAGTTCTTC; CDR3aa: CSVGTGRLGEQFF
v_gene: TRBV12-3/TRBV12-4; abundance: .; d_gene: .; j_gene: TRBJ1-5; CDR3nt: TGTGCCAGCAGTGCACGACAGGCCCAGCATTCCAATCAGCCCCAGCATTTT; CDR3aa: CASSARQAQHSNQPQHF
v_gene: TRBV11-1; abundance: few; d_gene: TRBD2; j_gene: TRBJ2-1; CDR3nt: TGTGCCAGCAGCTTAACATTGGCTAGCGGGGGACACTACAATGAGCAGTTCTTC; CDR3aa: CASSLTLASGGHYNEQFF
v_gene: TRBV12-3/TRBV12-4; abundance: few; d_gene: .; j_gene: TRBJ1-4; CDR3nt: TGTGCCAGCAGTTTTCAGGGATATAATGAAAAACTGTTTTTT; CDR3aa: CASSFQGYNEKLFF
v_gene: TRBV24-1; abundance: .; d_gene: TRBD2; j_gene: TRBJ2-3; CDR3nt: TGTGCCACCAGTGATCCGTCTAGCGGGGCTAGCGCAGATACGCAGTATTTT; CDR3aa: CATSDPSSGASADTQYF
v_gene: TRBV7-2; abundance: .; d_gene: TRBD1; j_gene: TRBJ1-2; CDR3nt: TGTGCCAGCAGCTTAGGACAGGGTTTGACTGCCTACACCTTC; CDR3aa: CASSLGQGLTAYTF
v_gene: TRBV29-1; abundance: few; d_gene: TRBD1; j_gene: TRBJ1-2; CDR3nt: TGCAGCGTTGCAAGGGACAGCAACTATGGCTACACCTTC; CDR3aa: CSVARDSNYGYTF
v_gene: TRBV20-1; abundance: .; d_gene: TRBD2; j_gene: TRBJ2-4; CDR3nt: TGCAGTGCTAGAGGTGGCTGGGGGGGAATTCAGTACTTC; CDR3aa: CSARGGWGGIQYF
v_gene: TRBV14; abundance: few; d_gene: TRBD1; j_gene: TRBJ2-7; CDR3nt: TGTGCCAGCAGCTCACTAACAGGGGGCTCCCCTACCTACGAGCAGTACTTC; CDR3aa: CASSSLTGGSPTYEQYF
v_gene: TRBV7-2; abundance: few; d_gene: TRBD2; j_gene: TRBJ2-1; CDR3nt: TGTGCCAGCAGCCCCGCATGGACTAGCGGGAATGAGCAGTTCTTC; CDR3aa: CASSPAWTSGNEQFF
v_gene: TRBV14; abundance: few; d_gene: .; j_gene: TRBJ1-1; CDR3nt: TGTGCCAGCAGCCAAGAGACGCTATTCAAGAACACTGAAGCTTTCTTT; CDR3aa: CASSQETLFKNTEAFF
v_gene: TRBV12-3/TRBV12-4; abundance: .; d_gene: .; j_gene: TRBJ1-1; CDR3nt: TGTGCCAGCAGCCCCGGGCAGGGGAGGGTCACTGAAGCTTTCTTT; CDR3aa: CASSPGQGRVTEAFF
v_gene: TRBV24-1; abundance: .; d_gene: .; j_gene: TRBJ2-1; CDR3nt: TGTGCCACCAGTGATTCGATGGTTCGCCTGGGTGAGCAGTTCTTC; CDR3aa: CATSDSMVRLGEQFF
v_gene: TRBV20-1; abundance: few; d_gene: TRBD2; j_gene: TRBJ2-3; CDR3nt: TGCAGTGCTAACCCTTTAGCGGGAGCTGGAGATACGCAGTATTTT; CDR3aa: CSANPLAGAGDTQYF
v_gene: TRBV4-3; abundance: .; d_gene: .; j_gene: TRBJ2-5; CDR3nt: TGCGCCAGCAGCCGCGGCCCTTTCCAAGAGACCCAGTACTTC; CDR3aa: CASSRGPFQETQYF
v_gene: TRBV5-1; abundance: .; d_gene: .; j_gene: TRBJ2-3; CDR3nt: TGCGCCAGCAGCTTATGGGGCAGTAGCACAGATACGCAGTATTTT; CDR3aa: CASSLWGSSTDTQYF
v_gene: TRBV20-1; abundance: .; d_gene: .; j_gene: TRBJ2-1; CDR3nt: TGCAGTGCTAGAGTAGCTACGGGCTATGAGCAGTTCTTC; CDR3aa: CSARVATGYEQFF
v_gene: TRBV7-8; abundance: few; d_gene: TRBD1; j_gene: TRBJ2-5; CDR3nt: TGTGCCAGCAGCTCAGGGGGCTGGGAGACCCAGTACTTC; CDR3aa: CASSSGGWETQYF
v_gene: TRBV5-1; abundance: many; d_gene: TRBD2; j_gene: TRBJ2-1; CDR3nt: TGCGCCAGCAGCTTTACTAGCGGGTCCTACAATGAGCAGTTCTTC; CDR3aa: CASSFTSGSYNEQFF
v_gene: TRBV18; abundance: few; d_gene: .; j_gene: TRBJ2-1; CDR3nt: TGTGCCAGCTCACCCTTAGGGACCCCTCAAGGAAATGAGCAGTTCTTC; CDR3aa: CASSPLGTPQGNEQFF
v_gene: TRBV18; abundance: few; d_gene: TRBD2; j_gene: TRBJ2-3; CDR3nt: TGTGCCAGCTCACCACCCCGGCTAGCGGGGCTCGATACGCAGTATTTT; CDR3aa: CASSPPRLAGLDTQYF
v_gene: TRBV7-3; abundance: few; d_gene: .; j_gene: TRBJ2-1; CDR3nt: TGTGCCAGCAGCTCCGGGACTCTGAGAAACAATGAGCAGTTCTTC; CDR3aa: CASSSGTLRNNEQFF
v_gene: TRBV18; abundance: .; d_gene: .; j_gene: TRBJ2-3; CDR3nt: TGTGCCAGCTCACCTCCCGCGGCTAGCACAGATACGCAGTATTTT; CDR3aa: CASSPPAASTDTQYF
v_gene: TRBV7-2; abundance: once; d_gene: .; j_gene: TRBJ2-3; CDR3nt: TGTGCCAGCAGCCTCGGGACTCCCCGCACAGATACGCAGTATTTT; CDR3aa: CASSLGTPRTDTQYF
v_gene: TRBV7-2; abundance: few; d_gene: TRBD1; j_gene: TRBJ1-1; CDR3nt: TGTGCCAGCAGCGACCCGGGACAGGGGGCTGGTACTGAAGCTTTCTTT; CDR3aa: CASSDPGQGAGTEAFF
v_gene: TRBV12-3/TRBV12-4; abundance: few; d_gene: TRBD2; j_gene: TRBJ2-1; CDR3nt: TGTGCCAGCAGTGGGCTGCGGAGCGGGAGCTACAATGAGCAGTTCTTC; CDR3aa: CASSGLRSGSYNEQFF
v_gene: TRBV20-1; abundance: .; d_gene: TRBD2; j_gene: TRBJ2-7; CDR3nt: TGCAGTGCTCTAGCCCTAGCGGGGAATCAAGGGGAGCAGTACTTC; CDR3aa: CSALALAGNQGEQYF
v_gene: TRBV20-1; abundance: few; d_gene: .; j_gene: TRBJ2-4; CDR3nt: TGCAGTGTATCAGGGCTTGCCAAAAACATTCAGTACTTC; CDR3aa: CSVSGLAKNIQYF
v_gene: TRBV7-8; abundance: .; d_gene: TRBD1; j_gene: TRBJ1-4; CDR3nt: TGTGCCAGCAGCCCACTGGTCAGGGGGCCAGGAGAAAAACTGTTTTTT; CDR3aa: CASSPLVRGPGEKLFF
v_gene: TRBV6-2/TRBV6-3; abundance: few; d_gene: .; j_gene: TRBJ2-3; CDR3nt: TGTGCCAGCAGAAACTCGTTGGGCCGGACAGATACGCAGTATTTT; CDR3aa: CASRNSLGRTDTQYF
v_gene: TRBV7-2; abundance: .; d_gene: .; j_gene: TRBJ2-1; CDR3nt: TGTGCCAGCAGCTCGCAAATGATGAGCTCCTACAATGAGCAGTTCTTC; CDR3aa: CASSSQMMSSYNEQFF
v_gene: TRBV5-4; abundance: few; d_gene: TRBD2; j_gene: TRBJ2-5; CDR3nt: TGTGCCAGCAGCTCTAAGCGGGATTCGTCTCAAGAGACCCAGTACTTC; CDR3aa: CASSSKRDSSQETQYF
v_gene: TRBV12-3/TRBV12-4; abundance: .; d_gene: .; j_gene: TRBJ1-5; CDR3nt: TGTGCCAGCAGTGTAAGCAATCAGCCCCAGCATTTT; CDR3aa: CASSVSNQPQHF
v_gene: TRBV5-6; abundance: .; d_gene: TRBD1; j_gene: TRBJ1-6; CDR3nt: TGTGCCAGCAGCTTGCCGAGGACAGGGATGATGTCCAATTCACCCCTCCACTTT; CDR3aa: CASSLPRTGMMSNSPLHF
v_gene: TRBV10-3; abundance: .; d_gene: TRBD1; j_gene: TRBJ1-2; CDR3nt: TGTGCCATCAGTGAGGGGACAGGGACCACGAACTATGGCTACACCTTC; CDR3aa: CAISEGTGTTNYGYTF
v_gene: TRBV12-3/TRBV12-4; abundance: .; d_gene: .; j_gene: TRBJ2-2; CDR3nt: TGTGCCACTTCGGCGGGGACAGTGAACACCGGGGAGCTGTTTTTT; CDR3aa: CATSAGTVNTGELFF
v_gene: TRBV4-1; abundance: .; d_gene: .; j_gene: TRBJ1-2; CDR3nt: TGCGCCAGCAGCCCAACCCCTGCTATTTCTAACTATGGCTACACCTTC; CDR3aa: CASSPTPAISNYGYTF
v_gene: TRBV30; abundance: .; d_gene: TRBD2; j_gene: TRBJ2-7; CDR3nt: TGTGCCTGGTCCCCGGACGGGAGGGCCTACGAGCAGTACTTC; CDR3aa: CAWSPDGRAYEQYF
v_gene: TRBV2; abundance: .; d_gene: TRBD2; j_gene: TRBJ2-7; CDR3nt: TGTGCCAGCAGACGGACTAGCGGTACCTACGAGCAGTACTTC; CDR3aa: CASRRTSGTYEQYF
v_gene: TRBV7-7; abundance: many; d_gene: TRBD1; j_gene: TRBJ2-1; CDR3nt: TGTGCCAGCAGCCCCCTAGCCGGGACAGGGGGAGTTGAGCAGTTCTTC; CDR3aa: CASSPLAGTGGVEQFF
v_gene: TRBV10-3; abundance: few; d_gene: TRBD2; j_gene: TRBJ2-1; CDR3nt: TGTGCCATTGGTTGGAGCGGGGTTCAGCGGGAGCAGTTCTTC; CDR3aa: CAIGWSGVQREQFF
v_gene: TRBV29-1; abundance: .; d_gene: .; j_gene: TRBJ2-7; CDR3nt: TGCAGCGTTGGATCCTATGTCGAGCAGTACTTC; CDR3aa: CSVGSYVEQYF
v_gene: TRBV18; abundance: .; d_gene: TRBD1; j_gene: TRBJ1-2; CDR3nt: TGTGCCAGCTCACCAGGCGCAGGGGGCTATGGCTACACCTTC; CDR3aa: CASSPGAGGYGYTF